This T cell receptor beta chain came from a study of T cell responses to AZD1222 COVID-19 vaccine (dated by TCRdb to about 2021). As for the study more broadly: TCR sequencing was performed for 233 trial participants, of whom around 200 were given two doses of AZD1222 and around 25 were given two doses of MenACWY control vaccine. Trial participants were enrolled by age into subgroups of 18-55, 56-69 and 70-plus years, and around 150, 28 and 57 TCR-sequenced participants, respectively, were included in these subgroups. Broad study findings and their caveats: After two AZD1222 doses, spike-specific TCR breadth and depth were significantly higher than at day 0 and than in MenACWY recipients. Conclusions about previously exposed vaccinees are limited, since just five or six AZD1222 recipients were seropositive for SARS-CoV-2 at baseline. No day 14 peak-response samples were available, so repertoires were characterized only after the peak T cell response. Epitopes outside the regions mutated in the B.1.351 and B.1.1.7 variants were reportedly recognized by nearly half of the unique spike-specific TCRs. The whole spike protein was spanned by vaccine-associated CD4 TCRs, and dominant responses were seen in regions 160-218 and 743-854. The 56-69-year group was small, and its depth increase did not reach significance, likely because of low power. Most participants were white British and females outnumbered males, and the authors suggested that clonal diversity may have been underestimated.

Concerning this clone itself: Its antigen target is currently unknown. One junction end does not reproduce the germline sequence, and a read error may be involved.

The CDR3 runs 13 amino acids, cysteine and phenylalanine included. Only the CDR3 region is kept as DNA, spanning 39 bases read in frame from base 1. In the germline V gene, CDR1 corresponds to LGHNA and CDR2 to YNFKEQ. The time point label of this sample denotes: about 28 days (+/-7) after the second vaccine dose. AZD1222 recipients with second doses at about 4 weeks or about 12 weeks were pooled, because spike-specific TCR depth and breadth did not differ between schedules. The vaccinee samples were drawn from two UK trials, COV001 and COV002, one of which was a single-blind randomized controlled phase 2/3 trial testing AZD1222 (ChAdOx1 nCoV-19) in healthy adults. For TCRbeta chain sequencing, PBMC samples were collected from trial participants at day 0 and at day 28 after the second dose. The CDR3 regions of human TCRbeta chains were subjected to immunosequencing. The original pipeline was this. Repertoire TCRs were matched against a reference library of SARS-CoV-2-specific TCRs generated with the MIRA antigen-specificity platform. Breadth was defined as the fraction of unique TCRs that were SARS-CoV-2-associated, and depth was defined as the fraction of total T cells that were SARS-CoV-2-associated. Using the MIRA data, each spike-specific TCR was assigned both to the spike region to which the TCR was reactive and to a CD4 or CD8 class. Log10-transformed breadth and depth values were compared by one-way ANOVA with Sidak's multiple comparisons tests. The table comes from immuneACCESS by way of TCRdb, which keeps in-frame sequences with V and J called. Part of the clones is missing from these tables; in studies checked, under half for an unresolved V gene and the rest for unknown reasons. D and trimming were read from the DNA, whereas the V and J calls and clone size are those reported in that table. For this sample the table gives 130,000 to 150,000 clones, of which around 90% were detected only once. The ten largest account for roughly 1.5% of the sample.

The chain couples TRBV4-2 to TRBJ1-2; TRBD1 could be the D gene, as 6 bases match. The input for sequencing was peripheral blood, taken 28 days after the second AZD1222 dose. This receptor was taken from an adult who received the AZD1222 COVID-19 vaccine. The sequenced DNA: TGTGCCAGCAGCCAAGATTCCCAGTTAGACAGGCACTTC. It codes for CASSQDSQLDRHF.